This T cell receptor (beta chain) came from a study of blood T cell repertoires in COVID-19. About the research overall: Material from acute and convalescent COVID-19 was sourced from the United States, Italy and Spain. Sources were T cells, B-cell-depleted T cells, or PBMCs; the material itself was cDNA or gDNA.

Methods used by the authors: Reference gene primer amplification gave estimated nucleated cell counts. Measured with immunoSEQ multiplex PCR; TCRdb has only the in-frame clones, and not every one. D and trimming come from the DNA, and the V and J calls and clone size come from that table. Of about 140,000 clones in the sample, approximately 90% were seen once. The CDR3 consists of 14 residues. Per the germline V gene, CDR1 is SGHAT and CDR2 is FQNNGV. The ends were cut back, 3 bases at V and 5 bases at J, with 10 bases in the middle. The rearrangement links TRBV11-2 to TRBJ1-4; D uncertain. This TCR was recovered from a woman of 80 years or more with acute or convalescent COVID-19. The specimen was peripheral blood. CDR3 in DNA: TGTGCCAGCAGCTTTAGCACGGAGAATGAAAAACTGTTTTTT. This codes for CASSFSTENEKLFF.